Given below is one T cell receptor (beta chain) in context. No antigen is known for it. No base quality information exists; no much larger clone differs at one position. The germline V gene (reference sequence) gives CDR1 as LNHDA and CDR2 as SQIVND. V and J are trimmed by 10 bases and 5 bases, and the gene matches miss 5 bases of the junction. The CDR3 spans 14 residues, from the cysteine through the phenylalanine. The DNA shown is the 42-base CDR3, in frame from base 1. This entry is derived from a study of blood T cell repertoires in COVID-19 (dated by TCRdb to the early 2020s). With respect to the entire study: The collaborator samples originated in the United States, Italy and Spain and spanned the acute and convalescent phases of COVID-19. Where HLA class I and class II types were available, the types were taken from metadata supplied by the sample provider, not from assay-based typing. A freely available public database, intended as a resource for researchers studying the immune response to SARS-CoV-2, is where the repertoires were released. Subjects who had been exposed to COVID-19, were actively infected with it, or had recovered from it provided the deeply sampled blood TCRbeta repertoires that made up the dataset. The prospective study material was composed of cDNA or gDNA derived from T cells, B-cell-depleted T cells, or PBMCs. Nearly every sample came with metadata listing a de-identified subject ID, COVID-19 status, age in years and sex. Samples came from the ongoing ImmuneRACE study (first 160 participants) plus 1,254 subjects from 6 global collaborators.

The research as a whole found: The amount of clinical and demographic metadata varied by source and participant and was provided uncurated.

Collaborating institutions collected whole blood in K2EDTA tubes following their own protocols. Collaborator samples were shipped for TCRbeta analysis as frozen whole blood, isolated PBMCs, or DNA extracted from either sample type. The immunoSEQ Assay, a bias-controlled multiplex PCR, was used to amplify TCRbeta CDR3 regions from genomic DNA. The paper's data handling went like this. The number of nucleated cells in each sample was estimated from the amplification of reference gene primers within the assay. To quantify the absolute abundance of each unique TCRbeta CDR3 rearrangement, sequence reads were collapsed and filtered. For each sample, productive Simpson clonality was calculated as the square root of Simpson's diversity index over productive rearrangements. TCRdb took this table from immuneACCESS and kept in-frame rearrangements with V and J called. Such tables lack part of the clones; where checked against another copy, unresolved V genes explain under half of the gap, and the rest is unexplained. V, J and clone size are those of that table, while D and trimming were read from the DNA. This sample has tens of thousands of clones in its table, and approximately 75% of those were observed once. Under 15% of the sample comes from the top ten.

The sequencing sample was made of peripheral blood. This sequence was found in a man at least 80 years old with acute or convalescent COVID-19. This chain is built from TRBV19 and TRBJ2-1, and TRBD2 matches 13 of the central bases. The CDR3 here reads CATRLAGGNNEQFF. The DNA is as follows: TGTGCCACCCGACTAGCGGGAGGCAACAATGAGCAGTTCTTC.